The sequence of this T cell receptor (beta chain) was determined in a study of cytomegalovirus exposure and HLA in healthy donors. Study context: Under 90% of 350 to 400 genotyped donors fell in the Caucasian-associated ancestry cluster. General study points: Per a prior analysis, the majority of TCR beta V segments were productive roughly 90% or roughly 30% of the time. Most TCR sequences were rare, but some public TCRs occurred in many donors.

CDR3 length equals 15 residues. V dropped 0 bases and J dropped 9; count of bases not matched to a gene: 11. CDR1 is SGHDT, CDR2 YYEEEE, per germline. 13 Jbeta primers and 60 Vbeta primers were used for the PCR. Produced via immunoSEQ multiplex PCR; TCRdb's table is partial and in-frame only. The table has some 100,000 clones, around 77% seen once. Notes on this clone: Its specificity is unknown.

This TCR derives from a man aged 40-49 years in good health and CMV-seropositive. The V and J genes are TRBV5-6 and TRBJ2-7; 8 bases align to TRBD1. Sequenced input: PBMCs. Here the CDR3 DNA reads TGTGCCAGCAGCTTGGTGGGGGGACAGGAGGCCTCGCAGTACTTC. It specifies CASSLVGGQEASQYF.